The entry below describes one T cell receptor (beta chain). This sample was taken from a study of T cell changes during pregnancy in multiple sclerosis. CDR1 and CDR2 from the germline V gene are SGDLS and YYNGEE. Trimming stripped 3 bases from V and 4 bases from J, with 4 bases between. This CDR3 region has 11 residues. Sequencing was performed with immunoSEQ multiplex PCR; in TCRdb, only in-frame clones are kept and a portion is missing. This sample has 70,000 to 95,000 clones, with 85% to 95% found just once. The clonotype comes from a female donor in good health, enrolled as a control in a pregnancy study. V and J are TRBV9 and TRBJ2-5; D is uncertain. Sequences were derived from peripheral blood, sampled in the second trimester of pregnancy. The CDR3 DNA is TGTGCCAGCAGCGCCAGAGAGACCCAGTACTTC. Its translation: CASSARETQYF.